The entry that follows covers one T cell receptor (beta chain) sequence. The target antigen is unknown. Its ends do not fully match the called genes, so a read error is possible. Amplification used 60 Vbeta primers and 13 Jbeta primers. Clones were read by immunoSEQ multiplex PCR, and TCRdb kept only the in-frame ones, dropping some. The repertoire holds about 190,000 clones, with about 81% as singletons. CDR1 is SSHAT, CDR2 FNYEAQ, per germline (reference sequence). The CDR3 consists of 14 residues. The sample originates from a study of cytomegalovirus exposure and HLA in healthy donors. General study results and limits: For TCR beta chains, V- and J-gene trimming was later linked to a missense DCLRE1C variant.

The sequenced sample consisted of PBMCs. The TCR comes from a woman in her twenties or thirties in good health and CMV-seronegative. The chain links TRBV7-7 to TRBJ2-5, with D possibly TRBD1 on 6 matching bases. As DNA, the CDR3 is TGTGCTAGCAGCCGTAAGGGGGTCGGGGAGACCCAGTACTTC. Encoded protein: CASSRKGVGETQYF.